The source of this T cell receptor (beta chain) is a study of blood T cell repertoires in COVID-19. Repertoires were generated with immunoSEQ multiplex PCR, while TCRdb's copy carries only in-frame clones and drops some. Among roughly 95,000 clones listed, over 70% were seen once. The CDR3 contains 12 residues. Looked up from germline, CDR1 is SGHRS and CDR2 is YFSETQ. V lost 7 bases and J lost 7, with 14 bases in between. The sequenced material came from peripheral blood. This rearrangement joins TRBV5-1 to TRBJ1-1; no definite D call. The clonotype was recovered from a man aged 55 to 70 with acute or convalescent COVID-19. The CDR3 sequence is CASAAGEDEAFF. CDR3 sequence (DNA): TGCGCCAGCGCTGCCGGGGAAGATGAAGCTTTCTTT.